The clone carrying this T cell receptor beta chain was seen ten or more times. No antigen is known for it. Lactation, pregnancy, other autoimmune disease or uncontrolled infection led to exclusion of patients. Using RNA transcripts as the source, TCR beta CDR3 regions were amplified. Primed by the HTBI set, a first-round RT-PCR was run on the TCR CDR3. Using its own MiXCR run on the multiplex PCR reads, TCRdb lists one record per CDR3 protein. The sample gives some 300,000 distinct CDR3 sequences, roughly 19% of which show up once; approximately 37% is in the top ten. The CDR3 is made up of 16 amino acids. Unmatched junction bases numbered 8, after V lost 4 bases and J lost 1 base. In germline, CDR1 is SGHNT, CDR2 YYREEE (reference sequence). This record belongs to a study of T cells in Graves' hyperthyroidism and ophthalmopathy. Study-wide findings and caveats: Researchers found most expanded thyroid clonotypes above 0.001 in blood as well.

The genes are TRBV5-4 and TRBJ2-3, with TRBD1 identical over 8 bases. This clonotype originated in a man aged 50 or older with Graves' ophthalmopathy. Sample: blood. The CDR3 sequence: CASSRPGGEGTDTQYF. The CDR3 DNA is TGTGCCAGCAGCAGACCAGGGGGCGAAGGCACAGATACGCAGTATTTT.